These 3 T cell receptor beta chains share one sample of origin, sequenced in a study of CD8+CD57+ T cells in acquired aplastic anemia (dated by TCRdb to the late 2010s). Sequencing relied on an Illumina HiSeq 2000. Profiling of TCR beta VDJ combinations and CDR3 sequences used genomic DNA as the template. In-frame beta chains were kept once TCRdb had trimmed the public reads at Q25 with fastp and called clones with MiXCR. Here each entry gathers all rows of one CDR3 protein and keeps the most common genes and DNA. Present in this sample are roughly 81,000 distinct CDR3 sequences, about half of which were seen just once. The ten largest clones represent roughly 70% of the sample. What was sequenced was sorted CD4+, CD8+, or CD8+CD57+ T cells (not recorded which) from PBMCs. The origin of the receptors is a human donor in good health, serving as a control.

This clonotype has ten or more counts. V gene TRBV7-8 combines with J gene TRBJ1-4; weak D call: TRBD1 (6 bases). Germline CDR1 and CDR2: SGHVS and FQNEAQ. The CDR3 runs to 14 residues. V lost 5 bases to trimming and J lost 4 bases, with 11 bases between them. CDR3 DNA sequence: TGTGCCAGCAGCCATGACAGGAGTAATGAAAAACTGTTTTTT. This encodes CASSHDRSNEKLFF.

This clonotype was observed at least ten times. This sequence joins TRBV12-3 or TRBV12-4 and TRBJ2-7; TRBD1 might be the D (5 bases). This CDR3 is 14 amino acids long. V lost 2 bases, J lost 5 bases, and 13 bases lay in between. CDR3 protein: CASSLSGRGNEQYF. CDR3 in DNA: TGTGCCAGCAGTTTATCGGGTAGGGGAAACGAGCAGTACTTC.

This clonotype was observed many times. The genes are TRBV7-9 and TRBJ1-1; 8 bases map to TRBD1. With 5 bases clipped from V and 0 bases from J, the junction kept 5 bases outside the gene matches. The CDR3 totals 15 residues. Germline V gives CDR1 SEHNR, CDR2 FQNEAQ (reference sequence). CDR3 nucleotides: TGTGCCAGCAGCCCCCCGGGACAGGTGAACACTGAAGCTTTCTTT. Amino acids: CASSPPGQVNTEAFF.